These T cell receptor beta chains were read from a single sample in a study of T-cell memory formation after mild COVID-19. TCRdb re-derived calls from the 5' RACE reads in MiXCR, one entry per CDR3 protein. The sample carries some 350,000 distinct CDR3 sequences, about 15% recorded once. Specimen: PBMCs or a T cell subset sorted from them (not recorded which). The receptors originated from a man between 18 and 29 years old who had mild COVID-19 (a few samples of this study predate the infection). Cell type and time point are not known. CDR3s include the opening cysteine and the closing phenylalanine or tryptophan. D genes are given only for firm matches. The listing skips clone size in some rows; elsewhere it reads once, few, many or a size class.

d_gene,v_gene,j_gene,abundance,CDR3aa,CDR3nt
TRBD2,TRBV3-1,TRBJ2-1,.,CASRRGTSGWDEQFF,TGTGCCAGCAGACGAGGGACTAGCGGTTGGGATGAGCAGTTCTTC
.,TRBV5-4,TRBJ1-4,.,CASSLQGLEKLFF,TGTGCCAGCAGCTTGCAGGGACTGGAAAAACTGTTTTTT
.,TRBV4-1,TRBJ2-2,few,CASSRGPGAQAGTGELFF,TGCGCCAGCAGCCGGGGGCCCGGGGCCCAAGCGGGCACCGGGGAGCTGTTTTTT
.,TRBV7-3,TRBJ2-3,many,CASSAGGSRTSDTQYF,TGTGCCAGCAGCGCCGGAGGGAGTCGGACCTCCGATACGCAGTATTTT
TRBD2,TRBV6-1,TRBJ2-3,few,CASGLAGWSQYF,TGTGCCAGCGGGTTAGCGGGGTGGTCGCAGTATTTT
.,TRBV7-6,TRBJ1-1,.,CASSQRASLNTEAFF,TGTGCCAGCAGTCAACGAGCCTCCTTGAACACTGAAGCTTTCTTT
.,TRBV7-8,TRBJ1-5,.,CASSLEPGNQPQHF,TGTGCCAGCAGCTTAGAACCAGGCAATCAGCCCCAGCATTTT
.,TRBV7-3,TRBJ2-3,.,CASSLPESYTQYF,TGTGCCAGCAGCTTACCCGAGTCTTATACGCAGTATTTT
.,TRBV5-1,TRBJ2-6,many,CASSLASGANVLTF,TGTGCCAGCAGCTTGGCCTCTGGGGCCAACGTCCTGACTTTC
.,TRBV9,TRBJ2-1,many,CASSVGLSGYNEQFF,TGTGCCAGCAGCGTGGGACTCTCCGGCTACAATGAGCAGTTCTTC
.,TRBV27,TRBJ2-3,.,CASRKAPGRSTDTQYF,TGTGCCAGCAGAAAGGCCCCGGGTCGGAGCACAGATACGCAGTATTTT
.,TRBV11-2,TRBJ2-5,.,CASSLGAVGTQETQYF,TGTGCCAGCAGCTTAGGAGCCGTCGGCACCCAAGAGACCCAGTACTTC
.,TRBV7-9,TRBJ2-3,.,CASSAVRGPTDTQYF,TGTGCCAGCAGCGCCGTGAGAGGGCCCACAGATACGCAGTATTTT
.,TRBV11-2,TRBJ2-3,.,CASSPPDGQSDTQYF,TGTGCCAGCAGCCCACCGGACGGGCAGTCAGATACGCAGTATTTT
.,TRBV6-2/TRBV6-3,TRBJ2-2,few,CASSYVLALPGELFF,TGTGCCAGCAGTTACGTCCTTGCCCTGCCCGGGGAGCTGTTTTTT
TRBD1,TRBV7-2,TRBJ2-3,few,CASSSQTGGGSTDTQYF,TGTGCCAGCAGCTCCCAGACAGGGGGCGGATCGACAGATACGCAGTATTTT
.,TRBV12-3/TRBV12-4,TRBJ1-1,.,CASSRDRPSTEAFF,TGTGCCAGCAGCCGAGACAGGCCATCGACTGAAGCTTTCTTT
TRBD1,TRBV27,TRBJ1-3,.,CASSSVGGTKAGNTIYF,TGTGCCAGCAGTTCGGTAGGGGGCACCAAGGCGGGAAACACCATATATTTT
.,TRBV5-1,TRBJ1-2,.,CASSLWTRPTNYGYTF,TGCGCCAGCAGCTTGTGGACACGTCCGACTAACTATGGCTACACCTTC
TRBD1,TRBV9,TRBJ1-6,few,CASSVDGTGHSPLHF,TGTGCCAGCAGCGTAGACGGGACAGGGCATTCACCCCTCCACTTT
.,TRBV7-2,TRBJ1-5,.,CASGGAGQPQHF,TGTGCCTCCGGGGGGGCGGGTCAGCCCCAGCATTTT
.,TRBV9,TRBJ2-1,many,CASSIDGLPYNEQFF,TGTGCCAGCAGCATAGACGGCCTTCCCTACAATGAGCAGTTCTTC
.,TRBV4-1,TRBJ1-1,.,CASSQERLNTEAFF,TGCGCCAGCAGCCAAGAACGGTTGAACACTGAAGCTTTCTTT
.,TRBV4-2,TRBJ2-3,few,CASSQDRWEGTDTQYF,TGTGCCAGCAGCCAAGACAGGTGGGAAGGTACAGATACGCAGTATTTT
.,TRBV12-3/TRBV12-4,TRBJ1-1,.,CASSPRTAMNTEAFF,TGTGCCAGCAGTCCAAGGACAGCTATGAACACTGAAGCTTTCTTT
.,TRBV7-8,TRBJ2-1,many,CASSLGQASYNEQFF,TGTGCCAGCAGCTTGGGTCAGGCCTCCTACAATGAGCAGTTCTTC
TRBD2,TRBV7-9,TRBJ2-2,.,CASSLGSGAPDDGELFF,TGTGCCAGCAGCTTGGGTAGCGGGGCCCCTGACGACGGGGAGCTGTTTTTT
TRBD1,TRBV2,TRBJ2-7,.,CASSGDSSYSYEQYF,TGTGCCAGCAGTGGGGACAGCTCTTACTCCTACGAGCAGTACTTC
.,TRBV7-6,TRBJ2-5,.,CASSSRQVRETQYF,TGTGCCAGCAGCTCCCGACAGGTTCGGGAGACCCAGTACTTC
TRBD1,TRBV4-1,TRBJ2-7,many,CASSRLSGQGRYEQYF,TGCGCCAGCAGCCGCCTCTCTGGACAGGGCCGGTACGAGCAGTACTTC
TRBD2,TRBV20-1,TRBJ2-3,.,CSATKGSGGSADTDTQYF,TGCAGTGCTACCAAGGGCAGCGGGGGCTCCGCAGACACAGATACGCAGTATTTT
TRBD1,TRBV20-1,TRBJ1-2,.,CSARDRGPWGYTF,TGCAGTGCTAGGGACAGGGGGCCCTGGGGCTACACCTTC
TRBD1,TRBV12-5,TRBJ2-2,few,CASGATGGNTGELFF,TGTGCTAGTGGCGCGACAGGGGGTAACACCGGGGAGCTGTTTTTT
.,TRBV20-1,TRBJ2-3,few,CSAPPRVTDTQYF,TGCAGTGCTCCCCCTAGGGTGACAGATACGCAGTATTTT
.,TRBV11-2,TRBJ2-5,few,CASSLATRQYQETQYF,TGTGCCAGCAGCTTAGCGACCAGACAGTACCAAGAGACCCAGTACTTC
.,TRBV7-9,TRBJ1-6,few,CATTFLNSPLHF,TGTGCCACCACTTTTCTTAATTCACCCCTCCACTTT
TRBD1,TRBV6-1,TRBJ1-1,.,CASITGAAGTEAFF,TGTGCCAGCATAACAGGGGCGGCGGGCACTGAAGCTTTCTTT
.,TRBV20-1,TRBJ1-2,.,CSASGANYGYTF,TGCAGTGCATCCGGGGCCAACTATGGCTACACCTTC
.,TRBV6-5,TRBJ1-1,few,CASARRVGANTEAFF,TGTGCCAGCGCTCGGCGGGTGGGGGCGAACACTGAAGCTTTCTTT
.,TRBV3-1,TRBJ1-3,.,CASSQVGGPTGNTIYF,TGTGCCAGCAGCCAAGTTGGGGGCCCAACTGGAAACACCATATATTTT
.,TRBV6-5,TRBJ2-4,.,CASSYSSHLAKNIQYF,TGTGCCAGCAGTTACTCGAGCCACCTAGCCAAAAACATTCAGTACTTC
.,TRBV7-2,TRBJ1-3,few,CASSFVAGLSGNTIYF,TGTGCCAGCAGCTTCGTGGCGGGCTTATCTGGAAACACCATATATTTT
TRBD1,TRBV10-3,TRBJ1-1,.,CAITQDRERSEAFF,TGTGCCATCACCCAAGACAGGGAAAGATCTGAAGCTTTCTTT
.,TRBV3-1,TRBJ1-2,few,CASSQDVYGYTF,TGTGCCAGCAGCCAAGATGTGTATGGCTACACCTTC
.,TRBV5-1,TRBJ2-1,few,CASTPAGRGRPYNEQFF,TGCGCCAGCACTCCAGCGGGTAGGGGGCGTCCCTACAATGAGCAGTTCTTC
TRBD2,TRBV20-1,TRBJ2-2,few,CSARSPSGGGGELFF,TGCAGTGCTAGATCCCCTAGCGGGGGCGGCGGGGAGCTGTTTTTT
.,TRBV7-3,TRBJ2-7,many,CASSRDAGYEQYF,TGTGCCAGCAGCCGGGACGCCGGATACGAGCAGTACTTC
.,TRBV6-2/TRBV6-3,TRBJ1-3,.,CATSLGQIGNTIYF,TGTGCCACCAGCCTCGGACAAATCGGAAACACCATATATTTT
.,TRBV5-1,TRBJ2-1,.,CASSIDGPTYNEQFF,TGCGCCAGCAGCATCGACGGGCCTACCTACAATGAGCAGTTCTTC
.,TRBV6-5,TRBJ2-7,.,CASQGNSYEQYF,TGTGCCAGCCAGGGCAACTCCTACGAGCAGTACTTC
.,TRBV4-2,TRBJ1-6,once,CASSQEGPYNSPLHF,TGTGCCAGCAGCCAAGAGGGACCTTATAATTCACCCCTCCACTTT
.,TRBV4-2,TRBJ1-2,.,CASSQDVFTGRNGYTF,TGTGCCAGCAGCCAAGATGTCTTTACGGGACGAAACGGCTACACCTTC
.,TRBV6-2/TRBV6-3,TRBJ1-5,once,CASSYSYSNQPQHF,TGTGCCAGCAGCTACAGCTATAGCAATCAGCCCCAGCATTTT
TRBD1,TRBV4-2,TRBJ2-1,.,CASSQLDRVDEQFF,TGTGCCAGCAGCCAACTGGACAGGGTAGATGAGCAGTTCTTC
TRBD1,TRBV19,TRBJ1-1,few,CASRHRGNTEAFF,TGTGCCAGTAGGCACAGGGGGAACACTGAAGCTTTCTTT
.,TRBV7-2,TRBJ1-5,.,CASSGGGINQPQHF,TGTGCCAGCAGCGGGGGAGGTATCAATCAGCCCCAGCATTTT
TRBD1,TRBV20-1,TRBJ1-5,few,CSARTGGQPQHF,TGCAGTGCTAGAACAGGGGGTCAGCCCCAGCATTTT
.,TRBV20-1,TRBJ1-1,few,CSARQGGRLNTEAFF,TGCAGTGCTAGGCAAGGAGGTAGACTGAACACTGAAGCTTTCTTT
.,TRBV28,TRBJ2-5,.,CASKLTGYQETQYF,TGTGCCAGCAAACTTACAGGGTACCAAGAGACCCAGTACTTC
.,TRBV20-1,TRBJ2-6,few,CSASSGANVLTF,TGCAGTGCTAGCTCCGGGGCCAACGTCCTGACTTTC